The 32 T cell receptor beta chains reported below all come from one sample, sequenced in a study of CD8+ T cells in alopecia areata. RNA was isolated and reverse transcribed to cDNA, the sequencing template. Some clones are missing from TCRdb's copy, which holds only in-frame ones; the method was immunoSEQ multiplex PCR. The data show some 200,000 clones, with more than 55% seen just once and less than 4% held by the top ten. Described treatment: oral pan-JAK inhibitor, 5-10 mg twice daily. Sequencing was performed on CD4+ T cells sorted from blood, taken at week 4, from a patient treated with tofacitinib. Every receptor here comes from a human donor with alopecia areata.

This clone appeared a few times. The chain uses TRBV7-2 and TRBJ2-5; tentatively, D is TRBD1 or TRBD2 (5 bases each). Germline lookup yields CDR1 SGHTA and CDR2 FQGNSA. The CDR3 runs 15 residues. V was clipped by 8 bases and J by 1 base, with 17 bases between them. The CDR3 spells CASLPSVGVQETQYF. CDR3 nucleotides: TGTGCCAGCCTACCTTCAGTGGGGGTCCAAGAGACCCAGTACTTC.

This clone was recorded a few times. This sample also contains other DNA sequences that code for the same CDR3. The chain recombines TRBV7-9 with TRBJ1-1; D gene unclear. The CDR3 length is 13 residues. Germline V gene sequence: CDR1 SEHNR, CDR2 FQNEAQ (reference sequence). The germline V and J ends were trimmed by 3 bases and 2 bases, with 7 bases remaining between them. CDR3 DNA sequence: TGTGCCAGCAGCTTGGGCCAAAACACTGAAGCTTTCTTT. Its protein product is CASSLGQNTEAFF.

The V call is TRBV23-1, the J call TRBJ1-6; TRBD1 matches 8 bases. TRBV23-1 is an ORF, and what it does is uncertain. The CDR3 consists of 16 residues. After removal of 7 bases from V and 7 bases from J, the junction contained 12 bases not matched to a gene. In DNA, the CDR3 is TGCGCCAGCACCCCCACCCGACAGGGGATCAATTCACCCCTCCACTTT. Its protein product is CASTPTRQGINSPLHF.

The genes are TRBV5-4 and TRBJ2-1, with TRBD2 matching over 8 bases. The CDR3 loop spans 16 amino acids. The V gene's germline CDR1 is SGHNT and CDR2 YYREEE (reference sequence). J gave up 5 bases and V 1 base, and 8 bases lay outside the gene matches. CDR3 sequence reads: CASSLIGTSFHNEQFF. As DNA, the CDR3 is TGTGCCAGCAGCTTGATCGGGACTAGTTTTCACAATGAGCAGTTCTTC.

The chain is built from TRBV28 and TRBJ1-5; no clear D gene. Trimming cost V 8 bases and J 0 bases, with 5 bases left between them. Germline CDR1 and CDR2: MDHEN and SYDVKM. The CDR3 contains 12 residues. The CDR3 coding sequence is TGTGCCAGCCGTTATAGCAATCAGCCCCAGCATTTT. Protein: CASRYSNQPQHF.

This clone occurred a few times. The CDR3 loop is CATAGPSNTQYF. The CDR3 DNA is TGTGCCACAGCGGGGCCCTCTAATACGCAGTATTTT. V is TRBV7-6 and J is TRBJ2-3, with 7 bases matching TRBD2. Per the germline V gene, CDR1 is SGHVS and CDR2 is FNYEAQ. With V trimmed by 10 bases and J by 7 bases, 8 bases remained unmatched. The CDR3 length is 12 residues.

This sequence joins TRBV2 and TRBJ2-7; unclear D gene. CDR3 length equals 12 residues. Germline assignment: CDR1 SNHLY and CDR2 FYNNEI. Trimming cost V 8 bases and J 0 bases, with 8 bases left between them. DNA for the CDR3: TGTGCCAGCTGTGGGTCCTCCTACGAGCAGTACTTC. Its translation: CASCGSSYEQYF.

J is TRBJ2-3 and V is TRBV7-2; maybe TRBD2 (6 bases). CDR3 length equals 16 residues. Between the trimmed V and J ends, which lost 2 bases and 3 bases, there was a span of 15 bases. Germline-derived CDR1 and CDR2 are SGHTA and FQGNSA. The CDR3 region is CASSLQGIGGTDTQYF. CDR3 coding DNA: TGTGCCAGCAGCTTACAAGGGATCGGGGGAACAGATACGCAGTATTTT.

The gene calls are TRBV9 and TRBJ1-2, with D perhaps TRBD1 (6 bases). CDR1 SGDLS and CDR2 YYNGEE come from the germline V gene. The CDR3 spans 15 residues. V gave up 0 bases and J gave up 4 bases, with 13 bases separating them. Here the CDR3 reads CASSVEDRSLYGYTF. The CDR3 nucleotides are TGTGCCAGCAGCGTAGAAGACAGGTCCCTCTATGGCTACACCTTC.

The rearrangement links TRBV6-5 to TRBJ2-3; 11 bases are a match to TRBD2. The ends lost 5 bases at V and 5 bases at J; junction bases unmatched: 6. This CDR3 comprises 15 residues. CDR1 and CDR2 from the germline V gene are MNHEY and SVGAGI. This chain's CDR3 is CASSPSGGPGDTQYF. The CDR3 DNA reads TGTGCCAGCAGTCCTAGCGGGGGGCCGGGAGATACGCAGTATTTT.

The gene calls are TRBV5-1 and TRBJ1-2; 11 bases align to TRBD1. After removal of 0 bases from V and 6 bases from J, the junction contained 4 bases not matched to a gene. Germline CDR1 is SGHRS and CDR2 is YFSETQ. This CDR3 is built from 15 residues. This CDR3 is CASSLGGTGGHGYTF. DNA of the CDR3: TGCGCCAGCAGCTTGGGCGGGACAGGGGGTCATGGCTACACCTTC.

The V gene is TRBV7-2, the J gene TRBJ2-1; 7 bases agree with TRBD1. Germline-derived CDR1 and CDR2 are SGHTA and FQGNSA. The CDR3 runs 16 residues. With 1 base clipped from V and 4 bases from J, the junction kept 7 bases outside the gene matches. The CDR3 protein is CASSLELGQAYNEQFF. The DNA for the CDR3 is TGTGCCAGCAGCTTAGAACTAGGACAGGCTTACAATGAGCAGTTCTTC.

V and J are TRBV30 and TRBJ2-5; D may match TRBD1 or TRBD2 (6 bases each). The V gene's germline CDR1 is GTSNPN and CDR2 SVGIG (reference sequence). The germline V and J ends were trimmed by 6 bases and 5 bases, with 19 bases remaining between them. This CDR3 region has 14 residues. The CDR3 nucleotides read TGTGCCTGCACCTCGGGGGCTAGCGTTGAGACCCAGTACTTC. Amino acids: CACTSGASVETQYF.

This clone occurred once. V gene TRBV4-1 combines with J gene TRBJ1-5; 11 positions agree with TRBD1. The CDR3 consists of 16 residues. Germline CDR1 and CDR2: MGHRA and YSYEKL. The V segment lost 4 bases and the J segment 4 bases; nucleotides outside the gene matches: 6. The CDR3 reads CASSREGQGENQPQHF. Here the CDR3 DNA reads TGCGCCAGCAGCCGAGAGGGACAGGGGGAGAATCAGCCCCAGCATTTT.

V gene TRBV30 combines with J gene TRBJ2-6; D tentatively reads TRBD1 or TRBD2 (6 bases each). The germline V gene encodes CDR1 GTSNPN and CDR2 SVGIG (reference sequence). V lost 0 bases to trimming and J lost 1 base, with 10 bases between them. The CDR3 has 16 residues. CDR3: CAWSVKGGSGANVLTF. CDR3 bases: TGTGCCTGGAGTGTAAAGGGGGGATCTGGGGCCAACGTCCTGACTTTC.

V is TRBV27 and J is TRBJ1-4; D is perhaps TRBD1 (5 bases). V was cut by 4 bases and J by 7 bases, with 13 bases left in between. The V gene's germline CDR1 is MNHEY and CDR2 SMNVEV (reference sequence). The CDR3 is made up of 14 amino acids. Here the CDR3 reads CASSWGGGGEKLFF. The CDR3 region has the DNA TGTGCCAGCAGTTGGGGCGGGGGAGGTGAAAAACTGTTTTTT.

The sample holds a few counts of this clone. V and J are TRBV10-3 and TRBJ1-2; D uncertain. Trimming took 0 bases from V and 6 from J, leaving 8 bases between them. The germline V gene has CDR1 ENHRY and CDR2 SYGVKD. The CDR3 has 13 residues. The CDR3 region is CAISESVEDGYTF. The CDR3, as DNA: TGTGCCATCAGTGAGTCGGTAGAGGATGGCTACACCTTC.

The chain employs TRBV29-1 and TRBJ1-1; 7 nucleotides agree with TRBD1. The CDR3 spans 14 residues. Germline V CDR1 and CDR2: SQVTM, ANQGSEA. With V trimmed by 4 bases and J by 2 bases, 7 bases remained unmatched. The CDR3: CSVGLRQGNTEAFF. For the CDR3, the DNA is TGCAGCGTTGGGTTGAGACAGGGAAACACTGAAGCTTTCTTT. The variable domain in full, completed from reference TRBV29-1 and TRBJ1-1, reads SAVISQKPSRDICQRGTSLTIQCQVDSQVTMMFWYRQQPGQSLTLIATANQGSEATYESGFVIDKFPISRPNLTFSTLTVSNMSPEDSSIYLCSVGLRQGNTEAFFGQGTRLTVV.

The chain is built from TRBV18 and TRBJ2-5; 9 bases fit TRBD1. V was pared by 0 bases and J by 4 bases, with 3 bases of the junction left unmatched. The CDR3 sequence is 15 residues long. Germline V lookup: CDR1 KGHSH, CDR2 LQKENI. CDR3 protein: CASSPPSTGGETQYF. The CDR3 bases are TGTGCCAGCTCACCACCTTCGACAGGGGGAGAGACCCAGTACTTC.

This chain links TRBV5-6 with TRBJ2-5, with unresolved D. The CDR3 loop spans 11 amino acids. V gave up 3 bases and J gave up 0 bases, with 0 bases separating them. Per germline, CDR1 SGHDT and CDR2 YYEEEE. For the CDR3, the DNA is TGTGCCAGCAGCTACCAAGAGACCCAGTACTTC. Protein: CASSYQETQYF.

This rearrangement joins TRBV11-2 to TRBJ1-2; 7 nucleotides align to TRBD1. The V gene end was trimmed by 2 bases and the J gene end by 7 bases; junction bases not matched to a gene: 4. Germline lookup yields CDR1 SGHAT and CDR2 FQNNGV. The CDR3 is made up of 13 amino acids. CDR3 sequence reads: CASSLSWDSGYTF. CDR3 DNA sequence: TGTGCCAGCAGCTTATCCTGGGACAGTGGCTACACCTTC.

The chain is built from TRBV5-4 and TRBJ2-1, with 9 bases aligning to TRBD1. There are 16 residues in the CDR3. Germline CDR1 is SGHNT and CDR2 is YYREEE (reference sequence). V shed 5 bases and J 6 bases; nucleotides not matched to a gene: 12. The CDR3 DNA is TGTGCCAGCAGTCCCGGAGCCGGGACAGGGCTCAATGAGCAGTTCTTC. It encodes CASSPGAGTGLNEQFF.

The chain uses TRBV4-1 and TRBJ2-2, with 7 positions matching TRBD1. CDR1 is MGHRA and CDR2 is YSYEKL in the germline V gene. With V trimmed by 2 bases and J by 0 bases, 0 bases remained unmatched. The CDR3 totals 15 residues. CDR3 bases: TGCGCCAGCAGCCAACAGGGGGCGAACACCGGGGAGCTGTTTTTT. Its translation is CASSQQGANTGELFF.

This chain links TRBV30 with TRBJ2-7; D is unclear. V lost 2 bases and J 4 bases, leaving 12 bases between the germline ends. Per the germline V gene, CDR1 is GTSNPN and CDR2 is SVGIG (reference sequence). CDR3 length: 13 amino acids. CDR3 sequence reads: CAWSPGPGYEQYF. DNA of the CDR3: TGTGCCTGGAGTCCGGGCCCCGGGTACGAGCAGTACTTC. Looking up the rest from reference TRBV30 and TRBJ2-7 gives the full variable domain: SQTIHQWPATLVQPVGSPLSLECTVEGTSNPNLYWYRQAAGRGLQLLFYSVGIGQISSEVPQNLSASRPQDRQFILSSKKLLLSDSGFYLCAWSPGPGYEQYFGPGTRLTVT.

CDR3 nucleotides: TGCAGCGTTGAAGAGCCGGGACAGTCACAAGAGACCCAGTACTTC. Translation gives CSVEEPGQSQETQYF. This chain connects TRBV29-1 to TRBJ2-5, with 7 bases fitting TRBD1. CDR1 and CDR2 from the germline V gene are SQVTM and ANQGSEA. This CDR3 comprises 15 residues. Trimming cost V 0 bases and J 2 bases; bases outside gene matches: 6.

The CDR3 reads CASSASSRAGYTF. The DNA of the CDR3 is TGTGCCAGCAGTGCCAGCTCCAGGGCTGGCTACACCTTC. The chain combines TRBV25-1 with TRBJ1-2; D might be TRBD1 (5 bases). The CDR3 runs 13 residues. Deletions cut 4 bases from V and 7 bases from J, with 13 bases between. Germline V gives CDR1 MGHDK, CDR2 SYGVNS.

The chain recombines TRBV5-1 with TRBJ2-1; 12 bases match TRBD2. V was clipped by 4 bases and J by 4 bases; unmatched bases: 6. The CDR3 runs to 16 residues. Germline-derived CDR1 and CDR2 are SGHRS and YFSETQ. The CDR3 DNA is TGCGCCAGCAGCCAAACTAGCGGGGGGCGTTACAATGAGCAGTTCTTC. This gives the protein CASSQTSGGRYNEQFF.

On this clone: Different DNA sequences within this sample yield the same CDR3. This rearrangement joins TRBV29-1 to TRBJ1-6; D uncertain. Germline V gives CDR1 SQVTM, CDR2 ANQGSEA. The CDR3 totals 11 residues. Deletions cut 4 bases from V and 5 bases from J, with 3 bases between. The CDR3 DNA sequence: TGCAGCGTTGGAAATAATTCACCCCTCCACTTT. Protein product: CSVGNNSPLHF. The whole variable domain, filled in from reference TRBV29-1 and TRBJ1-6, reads SAVISQKPSRDICQRGTSLTIQCQVDSQVTMMFWYRQQPGQSLTLIATANQGSEATYESGFVIDKFPISRPNLTFSTLTVSNMSPEDSSIYLCSVGNNSPLHFGNGTRLTVT.

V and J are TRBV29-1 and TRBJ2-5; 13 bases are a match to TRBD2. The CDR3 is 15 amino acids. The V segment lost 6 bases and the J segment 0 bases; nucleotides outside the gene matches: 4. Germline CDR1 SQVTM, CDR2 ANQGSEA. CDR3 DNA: TGCAGCGTAACGACTAGCGGGGGGTACCAAGAGACCCAGTACTTC. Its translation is CSVTTSGGYQETQYF.

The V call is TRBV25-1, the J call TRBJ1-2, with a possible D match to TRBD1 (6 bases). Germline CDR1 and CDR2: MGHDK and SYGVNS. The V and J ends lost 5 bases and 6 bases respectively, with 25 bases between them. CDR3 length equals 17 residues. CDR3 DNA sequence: TGTGCCAGCAGTCAACCTAATCCGGCAGGGGAGGTAGATGGCTACACCTTC. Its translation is CASSQPNPAGEVDGYTF.

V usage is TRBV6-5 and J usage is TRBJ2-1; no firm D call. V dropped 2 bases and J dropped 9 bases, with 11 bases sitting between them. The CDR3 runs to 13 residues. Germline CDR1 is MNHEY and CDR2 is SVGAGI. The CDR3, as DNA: TGTGCCAGCAGTTACCCAGTCACCAGTGAGCAGTTCTTC. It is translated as CASSYPVTSEQFF.

In DNA form, the CDR3 reads TGTGCCAGCAGTTCGCGACTAGCTCTAGAGACCCAGTACTTC. Protein sequence: CASSSRLALETQYF. The chain recombines TRBV27 with TRBJ2-5; the match to TRBD2 covers 7 bases. Per germline, CDR1 MNHEY and CDR2 SMNVEV (reference sequence). The CDR3 length is 14 residues. V gave up 4 bases and J gave up 4 bases; unmatched junction bases: 6.